These T cell receptor beta chains were read from a single sample in a study of shared clonotypes between healthy human individuals. TCRdb keeps only in-frame clones here, not all; method: immunoSEQ multiplex PCR. The table records 2 million or so clones, 90% to 95% of them present only once. Sequencing was performed on naive CD4+ T cells sorted from blood. These TCRs come from a man younger than 35 in good health. Both conserved end residues are part of each CDR3. The D gene is left open where the match is weak. A clone size is listed for some rows: how often the clone was seen (once, few, many), or a class if it is expanded.

J,V,length,D,size,CDR3,DNA
TRBJ1-1,TRBV2,16,NA,NA,CASSDGRVGVRTEAFF,TGTGCCAGCAGTGACGGCAGGGTAGGGGTAAGAACTGAAGCTTTCTTT
TRBJ1-6,TRBV30,12,TRBD1,NA,CALGQGNSPLHF,TGTGCTTTGGGACAGGGGAATTCACCCCTCCACTTT
TRBJ2-3,TRBV2,17,TRBD2,NA,CASSEVGWGLEADTQYF,TGTGCCAGCAGTGAAGTGGGGTGGGGACTAGAGGCAGATACGCAGTATTTT
TRBJ2-1,TRBV11-2,15,TRBD2,NA,CASSLSGASYNEQFF,TGTGCCAGCAGCTTAAGCGGGGCCTCCTACAATGAGCAGTTCTTC
TRBJ2-3,TRBV29-1,15,TRBD2,NA,CSARKTSGSTDTQYF,TGCAGCGCTCGCAAGACTAGCGGGAGCACAGATACGCAGTATTTT
TRBJ2-4,TRBV11-2,13,NA,once,CASSLERVGIQYF,TGTGCCAGCAGCTTAGAGAGGGTCGGCATTCAGTACTTC
TRBJ1-5,TRBV4-1,15,TRBD1,NA,CASSQGAGGSQPQHF,TGCGCCAGCAGCCAAGGAGCAGGGGGCTCTCAGCCCCAGCATTTT
TRBJ2-5,TRBV21-1,13,NA,NA,CASITQEGETQYF,TGTGCCAGCATAACACAGGAGGGGGAGACCCAGTACTTC
TRBJ1-6,TRBV27,15,TRBD1,NA,CASSFRQGIGSPLHF,TGTGCCAGCAGTTTCAGACAGGGTATAGGTTCACCCCTCCACTTT
TRBJ2-3,TRBV10-2,12,NA,NA,CASSGDTDTQYF,TGCGCCAGCAGTGGAGACACAGATACGCAGTATTTT
TRBJ2-2,TRBV10-1,16,TRBD2,NA,CASSGAGLAGTGELFF,TGCGCCAGCAGTGGAGCGGGACTAGCAGGAACCGGGGAGCTGTTTTTT
TRBJ2-7,TRBV7-2,12,NA,NA,CASSFMQAEQYF,TGTGCCAGCAGCTTTATGCAGGCCGAGCAGTACTTC
TRBJ1-1,TRBV4-1,15,NA,NA,CASSQSGSMNTEAFF,TGCGCCAGCAGCCAATCAGGGAGCATGAACACTGAAGCTTTCTTT
TRBJ2-7,TRBV11-2,14,NA,NA,CASSWGGQPNEQYF,TGTGCCAGCAGCTGGGGCGGGCAGCCGAACGAGCAGTACTTC
TRBJ2-7,TRBV28,13,TRBD2,NA,CASPGGGMYEQYF,TGTGCCAGCCCCGGGGGGGGCATGTACGAGCAGTACTTC
TRBJ2-3,TRBV6-6,14,NA,NA,CASRRDRGPDTQYF,TGTGCCAGCAGGAGGGACCGCGGGCCAGATACGCAGTATTTT
TRBJ2-7,TRBV28,11,NA,NA,CASRDGYEQYF,TGTGCCAGCAGGGACGGTTACGAGCAGTACTTC
TRBJ2-2,TRBV9,15,NA,NA,CASSVEGGSTGELFF,TGTGCCAGCAGCGTAGAAGGGGGGAGCACCGGGGAGCTGTTTTTT
TRBJ2-7,TRBV11-2,15,TRBD2,NA,CASSSLAGGRYEQYF,TGTGCCAGCAGCTCCCTAGCGGGAGGGCGCTACGAGCAGTACTTC
TRBJ1-2,TRBV4-1,15,NA,NA,CASSQEPLANYGYTF,TGCGCCAGCAGCCAAGAGCCCTTGGCGAACTATGGCTACACCTTC
TRBJ2-7,TRBV30,11,NA,NA,CAWESYYEQYF,TGTGCCTGGGAAAGCTATTACGAGCAGTACTTC
TRBJ2-3,TRBV5-1,16,TRBD2,NA,CASSRGTSVGADTQYF,TGCGCCAGCAGCCGCGGGACTAGCGTTGGCGCAGATACGCAGTATTTT
TRBJ2-7,TRBV7-2,16,TRBD2,NA,CASSLVPGGAAPEQYF,TGTGCCAGCAGCTTAGTTCCCGGGGGGGCGGCCCCCGAGCAGTACTTC
TRBJ2-7,TRBV5-1,14,NA,NA,CASSLEMGAGEQYF,TGCGCCAGCAGCTTGGAGATGGGGGCTGGGGAGCAGTACTTC
TRBJ2-3,TRBV7-3,15,TRBD2,NA,CASSLVAGSTDTQYF,TGTGCCAGCAGCTTAGTAGCGGGGAGCACAGATACGCAGTATTTT
TRBJ2-7,TRBV25-1,13,NA,once,CASSEFRGYEQYF,TGTGCCAGCAGTGAATTCAGGGGCTACGAGCAGTACTTC
TRBJ2-2,TRBV4-1,19,TRBD2,NA,CASSQPGLAGGPSTGELFF,TGCGCCAGCAGCCAACCGGGACTAGCGGGAGGGCCAAGTACCGGGGAGCTGTTTTTT
TRBJ1-1,TRBV5-1,15,NA,once,CASSRTRGWNTEAFF,TGCGCCAGCAGCCGAACTAGGGGTTGGAACACTGAAGCTTTCTTT
TRBJ1-2,TRBV10-3,13,TRBD1,NA,CAIRGQGADGYTF,TGTGCCATCAGAGGACAGGGGGCTGATGGCTACACCTTC
TRBJ2-3,TRBV6-5,15,TRBD1,NA,CASSLGDRRTDTQYF,TGTGCCAGCAGTCTTGGGGACAGGCGCACAGATACGCAGTATTTT
TRBJ1-2,TRBV19,11,NA,NA,CASSIDLGYTF,TGTGCCAGTAGTATTGATCTCGGCTACACCTTC
TRBJ2-7,TRBV6-1,19,TRBD1,NA,CASSEVVTGGRLFSYEQYF,TGTGCCAGCAGTGAAGTGGTGACAGGGGGAAGGCTATTCTCCTACGAGCAGTACTTC
TRBJ1-1,TRBV30,14,NA,NA,CAWSVRAANTEAFF,TGTGCCTGGAGTGTAAGGGCCGCGAACACTGAAGCTTTCTTT
TRBJ1-4,TRBV10-3,13,TRBD1,NA,CAISEGTGEKLFF,TGTGCCATCAGTGAGGGGACAGGGGAAAAACTGTTTTTT
TRBJ2-1,TRBV28,13,NA,once,CASSSIRDNEQFF,TGTGCCAGCAGTTCGATCCGGGACAATGAGCAGTTCTTC
TRBJ1-5,TRBV28,16,TRBD1,NA,CASRRTGQGSNQPQHF,TGTGCCAGCCGTCGAACCGGACAGGGCTCAAATCAGCCCCAGCATTTT
TRBJ2-1,TRBV27,17,TRBD2,NA,CASSPGLAGLSYNEQFF,TGTGCCAGCAGTCCTGGACTAGCGGGACTGTCCTACAATGAGCAGTTCTTC
TRBJ1-3,TRBV5-8,17,NA,NA,CASSFLKGRTSGNTIYF,TGTGCCAGCAGCTTTTTAAAGGGACGGACCTCTGGAAACACCATATATTTT
TRBJ1-1,TRBV6-6,13,NA,NA,CASGGGLNTEAFF,TGTGCCAGCGGGGGGGGTCTCAACACTGAAGCTTTCTTT
TRBJ2-7,TRBV18,15,TRBD2,few,CASSPPGPSGSEQYF,TGTGCCAGCTCACCACCAGGACCTAGCGGGAGCGAGCAGTACTTC
TRBJ1-1,TRBV5-6,16,NA,NA,CASSWRPLGQNTEAFF,TGTGCCAGCAGTTGGAGACCGCTCGGGCAGAACACTGAAGCTTTCTTT
TRBJ1-5,TRBV4-1,16,TRBD1,NA,CASSQVADRVNQPQHF,TGCGCCAGCAGCCAGGTTGCCGACAGGGTCAATCAGCCCCAGCATTTT
TRBJ1-1,TRBV6-1,17,NA,NA,CASSAGHLDLGGTEAFF,TGTGCCAGCAGTGCCGGGCACTTGGATCTTGGGGGCACTGAAGCTTTCTTT
TRBJ1-6,TRBV27,14,NA,NA,CASSLTAYNSPLHF,TGTGCCAGCAGTTTGACTGCATATAATTCACCCCTCCACTTT
TRBJ1-1,TRBV9,14,TRBD1,NA,CASSPDRGRAEAFF,TGTGCCAGCAGCCCTGACAGGGGGCGAGCTGAAGCTTTCTTT
TRBJ1-2,TRBV7-9,14,NA,NA,CASSETGTGYGYTF,TGTGCCAGCAGCGAAACAGGAACCGGCTATGGCTACACCTTC
TRBJ1-2,TRBV30,15,NA,once,CAWSPWRGFDYGYTF,TGTGCCTGGAGTCCCTGGAGGGGATTTGACTATGGCTACACCTTC
TRBJ1-5,TRBV28,15,NA,NA,CASSSGLRANQPQHF,TGTGCCAGCAGTTCGGGGCTCAGGGCGAATCAGCCCCAGCATTTT
TRBJ2-5,TRBV2,16,TRBD2,NA,CASRSGLAVPQETQYF,TGTGCCAGCAGATCGGGACTAGCGGTCCCCCAAGAGACCCAGTACTTC
TRBJ2-5,TRBV5-1,16,NA,NA,CASSSTGGGLGETQYF,TGCGCCAGCAGTTCTACAGGAGGAGGGTTAGGGGAGACCCAGTACTTC
TRBJ1-4,TRBV20-1,11,NA,few,CSARPQEKLFF,TGCAGTGCTAGGCCTCAAGAAAAACTGTTTTTT
TRBJ2-7,TRBV18,14,TRBD2,NA,CASSSGTTDYEQYF,TGTGCCAGCTCATCGGGGACTACCGACTACGAGCAGTACTTC
TRBJ1-1,TRBV5-1,14,NA,NA,CASSLAWEGTEAFF,TGCGCCAGCAGCTTGGCGTGGGAAGGGACTGAAGCTTTCTTT